The 21 T cell receptor beta chains reported below all come from one sample, sequenced in a study of cytomegalovirus exposure and HLA in healthy donors. PCR involved 60 Vbeta and 13 Jbeta primers. The protocol was immunoSEQ multiplex PCR, while the TCRdb copy is restricted to in-frame clones and leaves out a portion. The sample yields tens of thousands of clones, 65% to 70% seen once. Sequenced sample: PBMCs. The receptors originated from a woman in her thirties in good health and CMV-seronegative.

The gene calls are TRBV10-3 and TRBJ1-5, with 8 bases lining up with TRBD1. The V gene's germline CDR1 is ENHRY and CDR2 SYGVKD. V dropped 4 bases and J dropped 6; count of bases not matched to a gene: 8. This CDR3 region has 15 residues. CDR3 region: CAISGVGQGSQPQHF. CDR3 in DNA: TGTGCCATCAGTGGGGTCGGACAGGGTAGTCAGCCCCAGCATTTT.

This chain joins TRBV9 and TRBJ2-7; TRBD1 aligns across 8 bases. Germline CDR1 and CDR2: SGDLS and YYNGEE. The CDR3 extends over 14 amino acids. V shed 2 bases and J 2 bases; nucleotides not matched to a gene: 3. CDR3: CASSVGQGPYEQYV. The CDR3 DNA sequence: TGTGCCAGCAGCGTCGGACAGGGCCCCTACGAGCAGTACGTC.

This clone was observed once. The J gene is TRBJ2-3, the V gene TRBV19; TRBD1 matches at 7 bases. The junction had 6 bases not matched to a gene; V was cut back by 5 bases and J by 4 bases. The CDR3 is 14 amino acids. The V gene's germline CDR1 is LNHDA and CDR2 SQIVND (reference sequence). CDR3 nucleotides: TGTGCCAGTAGTGGAGACAGGGTCGCAGATACGCAGTATTTT. Translation gives CASSGDRVADTQYF.

The genes are TRBV5-1 and TRBJ2-5, with 11 bases identical to TRBD1. J lost 4 bases, V lost 4 bases, and 6 bases had no gene match. The CDR3 loop spans 15 amino acids. Germline assignment: CDR1 SGHRS and CDR2 YFSETQ. CDR3 coding DNA: TGCGCCAGCAGCCCATGGACAGGGGGCGCAGAGACCCAGTACTTC. Its protein is CASSPWTGGAETQYF.

A note on this clone: The identical CDR3 is also encoded by other nucleotide sequences in the sample. This rearrangement joins TRBV7-3 to TRBJ1-1; TRBD1 aligns across 7 bases. With V trimmed by 5 bases and J by 4 bases, 4 bases remained unmatched. The germline CDR1 and CDR2 sequences are SGHTA and FQGTGA. The CDR3 runs 13 residues. The CDR3 sequence: CASSLQGFTEAFF. The CDR3 DNA is TGTGCCAGCAGCCTACAGGGGTTCACTGAAGCTTTCTTT.

The chain combines TRBV6-1 with TRBJ2-1, with 7 bases that match TRBD2. The CDR3 sequence is 13 residues long. With 7 bases clipped from V and 10 bases from J, the junction kept 10 bases outside the gene matches. Germline CDR1 is MNHNS and CDR2 is SASEGT. CDR3 sequence (DNA): TGTGCCAGCACTTTATACAACGGGAGGGAGCAGTTCTTC. Translated: CASTLYNGREQFF.

The chain has TRBV7-9 and TRBJ2-2; D perhaps matches TRBD2 (6 bases). CDR1 SEHNR and CDR2 FQNEAQ come from the germline V gene (reference sequence). The CDR3 is made up of 12 amino acids. V lost 6 bases to trimming and J lost 6 bases, with 8 bases between them. For the CDR3, the DNA is TGTGCCAGCAGTTGGGGGGCCGGGGAGCTGTTTTTT. Protein product: CASSWGAGELFF.

The chain combines TRBV6-6 with TRBJ2-7; TRBD1 might be the D (6 bases). The germline gives CDR1 MNHNY, CDR2 SVGAGI (reference sequence). CDR3 length: 15 residues. Trimming took off 6 bases at V and 7 bases at J, with 22 bases between the two ends. CDR3: CASSLTLGTQQEQYF. Written as DNA, the CDR3 is TGTGCCAGCAGCCTTACCCTCGGGACACAACAAGAGCAGTACTTC.

In its sample, this clone was seen a few times. This sequence joins TRBV6-5 and TRBJ1-2; 9 nucleotides align to TRBD1. Germline loops: CDR1 MNHEY, CDR2 SVGAGI. The length of the CDR3 is 14 residues. The J segment lost 3 bases and the V segment lost 7 bases, leaving 6 bases of the junction unmatched. The CDR3 region is CASKAGQGYYGYTF. In nucleotides, the CDR3 is TGTGCCAGCAAAGCGGGACAGGGATACTATGGCTACACCTTC.

This clone was picked up a small number of times. The chain employs TRBV6-1 and TRBJ1-1; D remains ambiguous. The germline V gene has CDR1 MNHNS and CDR2 SASEGT. The ends were cut back, 2 bases at V and 4 bases at J, with 14 bases in the middle. The CDR3 extends over 15 amino acids. The CDR3 spells CASSERKGGSTEAFF. The CDR3 region has the DNA TGTGCCAGCAGTGAACGCAAAGGAGGTAGCACTGAAGCTTTCTTT.

The chain is built from TRBV6-1 and TRBJ2-7, with 7 bases identical to TRBD1. Per the germline V gene, CDR1 is MNHNS and CDR2 is SASEGT. The CDR3 spans 14 residues. After removal of 8 bases from V and 3 bases from J, the junction contained 10 bases not matched to a gene. The CDR3 bases are TGTGCCAGCTCCTCCGGGACAGATCGCTACGAGCAGTACTTC. It is translated as CASSSGTDRYEQYF.

The CDR3 DNA sequence: TGTGCCAGCTCACCAGTTGCGGACTCCCTTTATGGCTACACCTTC. Translation: CASSPVADSLYGYTF. J is TRBJ1-2 and V is TRBV18; D remains ambiguous. Germline values: CDR1 KGHSH, CDR2 LQKENI. Deletions cut 2 bases from V and 5 bases from J, with 15 bases between. The CDR3 runs 15 residues.

This chain connects TRBV15 to TRBJ2-5; D not resolved. V was cut by 5 bases and J by 6 bases, with 13 bases left in between. The germline V gene has CDR1 LNHNV and CDR2 YYDKDF (reference sequence). This CDR3 has 13 amino acids. This chain's CDR3 is CATSASRSKTQYF. The CDR3 DNA reads as TGTGCCACCAGCGCCTCCCGGTCGAAGACCCAGTACTTC.

The chain couples TRBV9 to TRBJ2-5; no definite D call. The CDR3 runs 14 residues. CDR1 is SGDLS, CDR2 YYNGEE, per germline. Trimming cost V 0 bases and J 5 bases, with 11 bases left between them. DNA for the CDR3: TGTGCCAGCAGCGTAGCGGCGGTGCGGGAGACCCAGTACTTC. Translating it yields CASSVAAVRETQYF.

The rearrangement joins TRBV4-1 to TRBJ1-6; D ambiguous. There are 17 residues in the CDR3. V dropped 0 bases and J dropped 0 bases, with 9 bases sitting between them. Germline CDR1 reads MGHRA; CDR2 reads YSYEKL. The CDR3 DNA reads TGCGCCAGCAGCCAAGATCGAGCTAGCTCCTATAATTCACCCCTCCACTTT. Its protein product is CASSQDRASSYNSPLHF.

The rearrangement links TRBV7-6 to TRBJ2-7, with 8 bases matching TRBD1. Germline V gene lookup returns CDR1 SGHVS and CDR2 FNYEAQ. The CDR3 covers 15 residues. The ends lost 4 bases at V and 4 bases at J; junction bases unmatched: 9. In DNA, the CDR3 is TGTGCCAGCAGCTCCCAACGGACAGGGCGGTACGAGCAGTACTTC. Its protein product is CASSSQRTGRYEQYF.

This sequence joins TRBV9 and TRBJ1-4; 7 positions match TRBD1. Germline-derived CDR1 and CDR2 are SGDLS and YYNGEE. V was clipped by 3 bases and J by 8 bases; unmatched bases: 19. CDR3 size: 18 residues. The CDR3 DNA follows: TGTGCCAGCAGCGCAGTGGCAGGGGGATCGAGTTGGGGAGAAAAACTGTTTTTT. Protein product: CASSAVAGGSSWGEKLFF.

The rearrangement joins TRBV6-5 to TRBJ2-1; the D gene is possibly TRBD1 (6 bases). Trimming removed 4 bases from V and 2 bases from J, with 15 bases in between. The V gene's germline CDR1 is MNHEY and CDR2 SVGAGI. The CDR3 is 16 residues long. The CDR3 nucleotides read TGTGCCAGCAGTTGGGACATCCTTCCAACCTACAATGAGCAGTTCTTC. Residues: CASSWDILPTYNEQFF.

V and J are TRBV7-9 and TRBJ2-1; D might be TRBD1 (5 bases). Trimming pared 5 bases from V and 12 bases from J, leaving 14 bases between. From germline, CDR1 is SEHNR and CDR2 FQNEAQ (reference sequence). This CDR3 spans 12 amino acids. The CDR3 here is CASSLDTARQFF. The CDR3 DNA reads TGTGCCAGCAGCCTGGACACAGCACGGCAGTTCTTC.

The chain joins TRBV4-1 to TRBJ1-2; 8 bases align to TRBD1. Trimming at V came to 0 bases and at J to 7 bases, leaving 4 bases not matched to a gene. Germline V CDR1 and CDR2: MGHRA, YSYEKL. The CDR3 loop spans 14 amino acids. Written as DNA, the CDR3 is TGCGCCAGCAGCCAAGACAGGGGGCGAGGTGGCTACACCTTC. Its translation: CASSQDRGRGGYTF.

The V and J genes are TRBV6-1 and TRBJ2-7; D uncertain. V lost 4 bases to trimming and J lost 1 base, with 14 bases between them. This CDR3 is built from 15 residues. Looked up from germline, CDR1 is MNHNS and CDR2 is SASEGT. CDR3 sequence: CASSGARFPSYEQYF. The CDR3 DNA reads as TGTGCCAGCAGTGGGGCAAGGTTCCCGTCCTACGAGCAGTACTTC.